The source of this T cell receptor (beta chain) is a study of control samples from healthy donors and cancer patients. This table comes from immunoSEQ multiplex PCR, and its TCRdb copy is limited to in-frame clones, with some not included. The sample includes about 130,000 clones, over 75% of them seen just once. The CDR3 length is 14 residues. Germline CDR1 and CDR2: LNHDA and SQIVND (reference sequence). Between the trimmed V and J ends, which lost 6 bases and 6 bases, there was a span of 16 bases. The chain employs TRBV19 and TRBJ2-3, with D perhaps TRBD2 (5 bases). The material sequenced was blood. The receptor comes from a middle-aged man in good health. DNA for the CDR3: TGTGCCAGTAGACATGAGCGGACTGCGGATACGCAGTATTTT. Its translation: CASRHERTADTQYF.